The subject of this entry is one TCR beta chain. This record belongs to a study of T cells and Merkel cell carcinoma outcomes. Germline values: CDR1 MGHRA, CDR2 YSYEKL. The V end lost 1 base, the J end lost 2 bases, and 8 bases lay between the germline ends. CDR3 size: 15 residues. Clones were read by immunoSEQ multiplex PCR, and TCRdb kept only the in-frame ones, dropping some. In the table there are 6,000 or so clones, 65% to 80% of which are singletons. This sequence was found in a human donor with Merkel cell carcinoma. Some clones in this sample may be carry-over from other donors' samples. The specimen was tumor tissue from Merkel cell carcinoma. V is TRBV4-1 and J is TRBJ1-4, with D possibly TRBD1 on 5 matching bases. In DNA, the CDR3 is TGCGCCAGCAGCCAAGCGGGGACTACTAATGAAAAACTGTTTTTT. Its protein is CASSQAGTTNEKLFF.